This TCR beta chain was documented in a study of blood T cell repertoires in COVID-19. Generated by immunoSEQ multiplex PCR, the TCRdb table keeps only in-frame clones and is missing some. The sample lists about 200,000 clones, 81% occurring once. This clone was seen a handful of times. CDR3 length: 13 amino acids. Germline V gene sequence: CDR1 SQVTM, CDR2 ANQGSEA. V lost 1 base and J lost 4; bases outside the gene matches: 2. The V and J genes are TRBV29-1 and TRBJ1-1; 8 positions match TRBD1. The sample taken for sequencing was peripheral blood. This sequence was found in a woman older than 75 with acute or convalescent COVID-19. The CDR3 DNA sequence: TGCAGCGTTGAAGTCACAGGGGGCACTGAAGCTTTCTTT. This encodes CSVEVTGGTEAFF.